Below, one TCR beta chain is given with its context. The clone's antigen remains unknown. Nothing much larger sits one base from this clone, and base qualities are not available. This specimen comes from a study of blood T cells in healthy people across ages (dated by TCRdb to 2013 to 2016). In the study overall: Template switching captured roughly one uniquely barcoded TCR beta cDNA molecule per two T cells in model experiments. Age-related changes in TCR beta repertoire diversity were measured in the study by deep sequencing normalized with unique cDNA molecular identifiers. The donors were split into four age groups: young (average around 15 years), middle-aged (nearly 40), aged (approximately 59) and long-lived (under 90). To avoid experimental bias, donors of different ages were spread randomly across the sequencing lanes. The study analyzed two additional independent replicas of 1 million unique cDNA reads from the same blood draw for two donors, one aged 18 to 29 and one aged 80 or older.

The germline V end is reduced by 5 bases and the J end by 9 bases; junction bases left unmatched: 9. There are 13 amino acids in the CDR3, from cysteine to phenylalanine inclusive. Only the CDR3 part of the read is kept: 39 bases, read in frame from the first base. The paper as a whole reports these results and caveats: Bulk unsorted PBMC profiling prevented conclusive comparison of naive and antigen-experienced compartments. Total diversity estimates from one million sequenced T cells were considered lower bounds and underestimates. As age increased, observed TCR beta diversity per million T cells dropped in a roughly linear way, and a significant reduction was already evident by age 40. Compared with the aged group, more naive CD4+ T cells, fewer expanded clones and increased TCR diversity were shown by the long-lived group, suggesting age selection. The percentage of naive T cells measured by flow cytometry correlated strongly with observed TCR beta diversity. Because donor CMV infection status was unknown, age-related changes in expanded clonotypes were potentially confounded.

Donors were roughly 40 systemically healthy Caucasian individuals from Russia aged about 6 to 100 years. Around 9.8 milliliters of peripheral blood were collected from each donor into EDTA-treated Vacutainer tubes. Ficoll-Paque density-gradient centrifugation was used to isolate PBMCs, with at least 7 million per sample. Total RNA, at least 6 micrograms per sample, was extracted from PBMCs with Trizol reagent. For every donor, flow cytometry on a PBMC aliquot measured the percentage of naive CD45RAhigh/CD27high T cells. Library preparation was by 5' RACE. Sequencing used an Illumina HiSeq 2500. The second PCR ran for roughly 6 to 11 cycles and used a J-beta primer mix along with a sample-barcoded 5' primer. A unique molecular identifier was introduced onto each TCR beta cDNA molecule by a template-switch 5' adaptor carrying 12 random nucleotides. At least 2.5 million CDR3-containing paired-end reads were obtained from each sample. The Mint cDNA synthesis kit, primed by a TRBC-specific oligonucleotide, was used to synthesize first-strand cDNA from all RNA. After uracil-DNA glycosylase treatment, a first 18-cycle PCR used universal primers M1SS and BC2_uni_R on all cDNA. Turning to the authors' computational methods: For normalization, 1 million high-quality reads were randomly selected from each sample, with every read carrying a distinct molecular identifier. Instead of being binned into consensus sequences, reads that shared molecular identifiers were thrown out. MiTCR, set to a Q25 quality threshold and the strictest error-elimination algorithm, was used for CDR3 identification, clonotype clustering and error correction. A nonparametric unseen species model using Euler transformation provided a lower-bound estimate of total TCR beta diversity. TCRdb applied fastp at Q25 and MiXCR to the public reads, then kept only in-frame beta chains. Entries that share a CDR3 protein sequence are merged under the most common genes and DNA. These V and J calls derive from TCRdb rather than the authors' analysis. In all, the sample holds hundreds of thousands of distinct CDR3 sequences, and about 48% of those were seen once. The biggest ten clones account for 10% to 15% of the sample.

The specimen was blood. The source is a man aged 25 to 40 in good health. The sequence joins TRBV12-3 or TRBV12-4 to TRBJ2-5; 7 junctional bases match TRBD1. The CDR3 has the sequence CASSPDPGQPQYF. The bases are TGTGCCAGCAGTCCTGACCCGGGACAGCCCCAGTACTTC.